This TCR beta chain emerged from a study of T cell repertoires in cytomegalovirus infection. The CDR3 length is 15 residues. V shed 5 bases, J shed 6 bases, and the junction held 8 bases outside the gene matches. Germline CDR1 reads SGHTA; CDR2 reads FQGNSA. This clonotype was seen more than once but under ten times. Its matching antigen is unknown. TCRdb re-called the reads with MiXCR, one entry per CDR3 protein. This repertoire shows approximately 590,000 distinct CDR3 sequences, roughly 43% found once; its top ten account for around 48%. The rearrangement joins TRBV7-2 to TRBJ2-3, with 10 positions matching TRBD2. This sample comprised cultured PBMCs, obtained from culture after CMV antigen stimulation. The receptor's source is a human donor in good health (CMV status not recorded). Some clones in this sample may be carry-over from other donors' samples. DNA for the CDR3: TGTGCCAGCAGCCCTCAGACTAGCGGGCCCGATACGCAGTATTTT. Residues: CASSPQTSGPDTQYF.